This T cell receptor beta chain emerged from a study of cytomegalovirus exposure and HLA in healthy donors (dated 2017 in TCRdb). In terms of the full investigation: In an earlier analysis of around 540 of the donors, 276 Gb of sequence data and 90 million to 120 million unique TCR beta sequences from about 179 million T cells were reported. Roughly 320 gigabases of sequencing data and roughly 80 million unique TCR sequences made up an early release that covered several hundred HLA-typed donors. Of the roughly 420 genotyped donors, 75% to 85% were placed in the genetic ancestry cluster associated with self-reported Caucasian donors. The study was designed to test whether signatures of past pathogen exposure could be identified by cataloging public T cell receptors. The T cell repertoires of 700 or so subjects were profiled by immunosequencing and related to cytomegalovirus serostatus. Besides the first cohort of roughly 700 subjects, a separate validation cohort made up of around 120 different subjects was used. The study combined high-throughput TCR immunosequencing, statistical association of individual TCRs with disease status, and machine learning to predict cytomegalovirus infection status. To study patterns of TCR occurrence, a later analysis re-analyzed previously published TCR beta repertoires from several hundred donors and added high-resolution HLA genotyping. In the later analysis, no new phenotypic data were used to find candidate immune exposures; instead, reliance was placed on TCR beta sequences and their occurrence across donors. An earlier analysis of 587 of the donors applied high-throughput TCR beta sequencing to assess whether each TCR beta V gene segment acted as functional or pseudogenic. Donor age, sex, ethnicity and CMV serostatus were collected together with the repertoire data. Genome-wide SNP genotypes for about 65% of the roughly 700 donors were used in a later genetic analysis, which treated that subset as a discovery cohort. Every discovery cohort repertoire had been produced on one sequencing platform. HLA typing included class I and class II loci at four-digit resolution. The number of typed donors differed by locus: about 629-630 for A, B, C, DRB1 and DQB1; approximately 520 for DQA1; around 580 for DPA1; and around 490 for DPB1. About five DR-DQ haplotypes were handled as single units for association and clustering, since linkage in the cohort was strong. Among about 400 genotyped donors of the cohort, an average of about 220,000 unique TCR beta nucleotide sequences was sequenced per donor, of which about 19% were non-productive. The paper's findings and limits, for the study overall: The study gave a list of about 150 TCR beta chains associated with cytomegalovirus. Several of the top co-occurrence clusters appeared to be linked to parvovirus B19, influenza, CMV and Epstein-Barr virus, according to a later analysis. Broadly in line with IMGT annotations, most TCR beta V segments showed up in productive rearrangements about 87% or about 30% of the time in an earlier analysis of about 500 of the donors. In both the original and validation cohorts, the classifier was reported to diagnose cytomegalovirus status with high specificity and sensitivity. A further reported finding was that TCR beta sequences accurately predicted the HLA-A and HLA-B alleles for most subjects in the first cohort. Most TCR sequences were seen in very few donors, while some public TCRs were found in many individuals. Sequencing depth was assumed to be roughly uniform across donors in the presence/absence analyses, though that assumption may not hold. A later analysis found that HLA-associated TCR beta chains were more clonally expanded and had lower generation probabilities than equally common non-associated chains. Because HLA typing was unavailable for some donors at each locus, only the typed subset was used in association tests. In a later analysis, around 17,000 TCR beta sequences were associated with specific HLA alleles at a false discovery rate of 0.05. Only TCR beta chains were sequenced in this cohort, and the absence of alpha or paired-chain data limited detectable features. According to a later analysis, TCR association rates differed among HLA loci, with DRB1 alleles showing the most associated TCRs and HLA-C alleles showing the fewest. In vitro tests confirmed that a few of the cytomegalovirus-associated TCR beta chains recognize cytomegalovirus antigens. The authors suggested that the approach could potentially be extended to other disease states and immunological phenotypes. A later genetic analysis reported fewer N-insertions in productive TCRs among donors in an Asian-associated ancestry cluster than the roughly 720-donor mean. CMV serostatus was the only immune exposure information available for the cohort. Correlated functional status among segregating V segments might reflect linkage disequilibrium, but an unknown experimental factor could not be ruled out. Because counts were too low, roughly 17 rarely observed V segments, including chromosome 9 orphons, were left out of the earlier analysis of about 500 of the donors. A later genetic analysis associated a missense DCLRE1C variant with V-gene and J-gene trimming of TCR beta chains, and an independent cohort replicated the association. When HLA alleles, especially DR and DQ, strongly co-occurred, TCR associations were difficult to assign to individual alleles. A group of highly shared sequence variants was considered likely to be a technical artifact of the sequencing pipeline. Because the 87-base-pair reads could not distinguish some IMGT-functional V segments, including TRBV6-2 and TRBV6-3, those segments were excluded. A later analysis found that most CMV-associated TCR beta chains appeared HLA-restricted, with HLA associations seemingly driven largely by CMV exposure.

V is pruned by 5 bases and J by 5 bases, leaving 11 bases of the junction without a gene match. CDR3 length: 15 amino acids, cysteine to phenylalanine. Left in the record is the CDR3 DNA by itself, 45 bases read in frame from the first base. From a lookup of the germline V gene (reference sequence), CDR1 and CDR2 are LNHDA and SQIVND. Receptor amplification or capture employed the immunoSEQ multiplex PCR assay. For the multiplex PCR, a mixture combining 60 forward primers for TCR Vbeta segments and 13 reverse primers for TCR Jbeta segments was used. A multiplex PCR assay on genomic DNA amplified the CDR3 region of rearranged TCR beta genes. On the Illumina HiSeq System, the amplified TCR beta libraries were sequenced as 87-base-pair reads. From the authors' description of their analysis: In a later analysis, tens of millions of unique TCR beta chains were counted across the roughly 670 repertoires, and approximately 11 million of these chains were shared by at least two donors. To remove PCR and sequencing errors, raw reads were error-corrected and collapsed into unique sequences using a nearest-neighbor algorithm that merged closely related sequences. CDR3 sequences were aligned to IMGT reference sequences to assign V, D and J gene segments. Each retained sequence needed at least a six-nucleotide match to both a V gene segment and a J gene segment. A rearrangement was called productive if the CDR3 had no stop codons and remained in frame with V and J, and every other rearrangement was called non-productive. CDR3 was defined according to IMGT convention as the region running from the second conserved V-encoded cysteine to the conserved J-encoded phenylalanine. The earlier analysis of 500 to 600 of the donors excluded sequences that lacked an unambiguous match to a single V gene segment. An earlier analysis of about 590 of the donors classified V segments as functional when productive rearrangements were above 56.7% and as segregating when the standard deviation between donors was above 5%. A statistical classification framework was built to diagnose cytomegalovirus status from the catalog of TCR beta chain sequences. V and J gene assignment, in a later analysis, came from comparing TCR nucleotide sequences with IMGT/GENE-DB human TR gene sequences. In a later analysis, CDR3 sequences and most-parsimonious VDJ recombination scenarios were assigned using the TCRdist pipeline. A later analysis defined each TCR beta chain by its CDR3 amino acid sequence plus V-gene family, and excluded reads lacking a unique V-gene family. In a later analysis, nearly 600 highly shared, low-generation-probability nucleotide sequences were removed to address suspected cross-contamination and a sequencing artifact. In a later analysis, a clonal expansion index for each public chain was calculated from normalized within-repertoire ranks of inferred template counts. Generation probabilities in a later analysis came from a VDJ recombination model fitted to out-of-frame rearrangements, and those results were checked against IGoR. Hypergeometric tests were used in a later analysis to score TCR-TCR, TCR-HLA and TCR-CMV co-occurrence, with a repertoire-size bias correction applied to the TCR pairs. A later analysis estimated false discovery rates by permuting HLA or CMV assignments 20 times. A later analysis grouped co-occurring TCRs with DBSCAN, adding TCRdist sequence similarity when clustering within HLA-allele-positive subsets. Repertoires with fewer than 30,000 or more than 120,000 public chains were left out of co-occurrence clustering, as were a handful of repertoires with anomalous nucleotide sharing. TCRdb provides this immuneACCESS table in a form limited to in-frame rearrangements. Some clones are lacking; in checked studies, under half of them reflect an unresolved V gene, and why the rest are absent is not known. The V and J calls and the clone size are those of that table, but D and trimming were determined from the DNA. Within this sample are just over 70,000 clones, with over 70% of them counted one time only. The top ten clones comprise about an eighth of the sample.

Concerning this clone: What antigen it recognizes has not been identified. The sample holds no much larger clone one base away, and base qualities are not on file.

The cohort was made up of roughly 670 healthy bone marrow donors. At the time of sampling, all cohort members were nominally healthy, though unrecorded immune exposures were likely present. CMV serostatus was recorded as positive for about 300 and negative for about 55% of the roughly 670 cohort members, whereas no CMV serostatus was recorded for the donor in question. Every donor gave a peripheral blood sample, and the peripheral blood mononuclear cells from that sample were used for TCR beta sequencing. The Qiagen DNeasy Blood Extraction Kit was used to extract genomic DNA from the blood cell samples.

Sequenced sample: PBMCs. The receptor was isolated from a human donor in good health. The sequence joins TRBV19 to TRBJ2-7; 8 bases in between match TRBD2. DNA sequence: TGTGCCAGTAGTCTCCGGGGGGGCGGACAAGACGAGCAGTACTTC. The translation is CASSLRGGGQDEQYF.